This TCR beta chain was sequenced for a study of chronic HIV infection and antiretroviral therapy. TCRdb passed the 5' RACE reads through MiXCR, listing each CDR3 protein once. Of roughly 48,000 distinct CDR3 sequences listed, under 20% are singletons. Germline V gives CDR1 WSHSY, CDR2 SAAADI. The V end was cut by 7 bases, the J end by 10 bases, with 11 bases between. This CDR3 spans 11 amino acids. This chain connects TRBV10-2 to TRBJ2-1, with TRBD1 as a possible D gene (5 bases). This clonotype was obtained from an adult who had HIV and had not received antiretroviral therapy, or was an uninfected healthy control (not recorded which). The specimen was peripheral blood. The DNA of the CDR3 is TGCGCCAGCACCACAGGAATAGAGCAGTTCTTC. Protein sequence: CASTTGIEQFF.